The next 26 T cell receptor beta chains were all read from a single sample in a study of response to subunit inactivated influenza vaccine. TCRdb reanalysed the RT-PCR reads using MiXCR and keeps one entry per CDR3 protein. The repertoire holds about 180,000 distinct CDR3 sequences, with approximately 9.2% as singletons. The sample consisted of non-naive T cells sorted from PBMCs, taken on the day of vaccination. The origin of the receptors is a man in his forties or fifties who received an inactivated influenza vaccine.

This clonotype was counted a few times. This rearrangement joins TRBV18 to TRBJ2-7; weak D call: TRBD2 (6 bases). The V and J ends lost 4 bases and 4 bases respectively, with 20 bases between them. Germline-derived CDR1 and CDR2 are KGHSH and LQKENI. There are 16 residues in the CDR3. CDR3 coding DNA: TGTGCCAGCTCACTAAGCCCGGGACTTAATCCGTACGAGCAGTACTTC. It translates to CASSLSPGLNPYEQYF.

For this clonotype: This clone may be a read error of a much larger clone one base away. The V gene is TRBV28, the J gene TRBJ2-2, with TRBD1 identical over 10 bases. CDR1 and CDR2 from the germline V gene are MDHEN and SYDVKM. The CDR3 contains 13 residues. V lost 6 bases to trimming and J lost 5 bases; unmatched junction nucleotides: 0. For the CDR3, the DNA is TGTGCCAGCAGGGGACAGGGGACCGGGGAGCTGTTTTTT. It codes for CASRGQGTGELFF.

This rearrangement joins TRBV7-2 to TRBJ2-3; D remains ambiguous. Deletions cut 6 bases from V and 3 bases from J, with 7 bases between. This CDR3 is built from 12 residues. Germline values: CDR1 SGHTA, CDR2 FQGNSA. As DNA, the CDR3 is TGTGCCAGCAGGGGTTATACAGATACGCAGTATTTT. This gives the protein CASRGYTDTQYF.

This clonotype appeared many times. This chain links TRBV27 with TRBJ1-1, with 9 bases matching TRBD1. The junction had 3 bases not matched to a gene; V was cut back by 3 bases and J by 4 bases. The CDR3 is made up of 14 amino acids. Germline V gene lookup returns CDR1 MNHEY and CDR2 SMNVEV (reference sequence). CDR3 residues: CASSLTGGSTEAFF. In nucleotides, the CDR3 is TGTGCCAGCAGTTTGACAGGGGGGAGCACTGAAGCTTTCTTT.

This clonotype was observed a handful of times. V is TRBV7-9 and J is TRBJ1-3; TRBD1 matches at 8 bases. V lost 3 bases to trimming and J lost 0 bases; unmatched junction nucleotides: 4. Germline V lookup: CDR1 SEHNR, CDR2 FQNEAQ (reference sequence). The CDR3 extends over 16 amino acids. This chain's CDR3 is CASSFGQGISGNTIYF. CDR3 bases: TGTGCCAGCAGCTTTGGACAGGGAATCTCTGGAAACACCATATATTTT. The whole variable domain, remainder taken from reference TRBV7-9 and TRBJ1-3, is DTGVSQNPRHKITKRGQNVTFRCDPISEHNRLYWYRQTLGQGPEFLTYFQNEAQLEKSRLLSDRFSAERPKGSFSTLEIQRTEQGDSAMYLCASSFGQGISGNTIYFGEGSWLTVV.

The rearrangement links TRBV30 to TRBJ2-1; D might be TRBD2 (6 bases). This CDR3 has 15 amino acids. Germline-derived CDR1 and CDR2 are GTSNPN and SVGIG (reference sequence). V was shortened by 2 bases and J by 7 bases, with 18 bases between the two germline ends. The CDR3: CAWSPGLPGENEQFF. The CDR3 DNA reads TGTGCCTGGAGTCCCGGGCTACCGGGGGAAAATGAGCAGTTCTTC.

This clonotype occurred many times. This chain connects TRBV6-6 to TRBJ1-1, with D perhaps TRBD1 (6 bases). Per the germline V gene, CDR1 is MNHNY and CDR2 is SVGAGI (reference sequence). The V gene lost 3 bases and the J gene lost 7 bases, with 9 bases spanning the gap. This CDR3 contains 12 residues. CDR3 DNA: TGTGCCAGCAGTTATGGACAGATTGAAGCTTTCTTT. Amino acid sequence: CASSYGQIEAFF.

This clonotype was counted many times. The gene calls are TRBV7-9 and TRBJ2-7, with D perhaps TRBD1 (6 bases). The CDR3 spans 12 residues. Germline CDR1 SEHNR, CDR2 FQNEAQ (reference sequence). V lost 5 bases and J 3 bases, leaving 8 bases between the germline ends. Here the CDR3 reads CASSRTVYEQYF. Written as DNA, the CDR3 is TGTGCCAGCAGCAGGACAGTCTACGAGCAGTACTTC.

This clonotype was counted a few times. The chain links TRBV10-3 to TRBJ1-1; D is ambiguous. V was pared by 10 bases and J by 0 bases, with 9 bases between. CDR3 length equals 12 residues. The germline V gene encodes CDR1 ENHRY and CDR2 SYGVKD. The DNA of the CDR3 is TGTGCCACCGCCGGGGTGAACACTGAAGCTTTCTTT. Amino acid sequence: CATAGVNTEAFF.

This clonotype was counted at least ten times. The J gene is TRBJ1-6, the V gene TRBV6-5; no clear D. Germline V gene sequence: CDR1 MNHEY, CDR2 SVGAGI. The CDR3 covers 14 residues. Deletions cut 2 bases from V and 7 bases from J, with 9 bases between. In DNA, the CDR3 is TGTGCCAGCAGTTACAGTTTGGCGAATTCACCCCTCCACTTT. Protein product: CASSYSLANSPLHF.

This clonotype has a handful of counts. The chain employs TRBV12-3 or TRBV12-4 and TRBJ2-2; 10 bases map to TRBD2. The CDR3 sequence is 16 residues long. V trimming: 6 bases; J trimming: 3 bases; junction bases outside the gene matches: 7. CDR3 coding DNA: TGTGCCAGCAGCAGACTAGCGGGCATACACACCGGGGAGCTGTTTTTT. Translation gives CASSRLAGIHTGELFF.

The chain is built from TRBV5-4 and TRBJ2-3, with 12 bases identical to TRBD2. V lost 3 bases and J lost 2; bases outside the gene matches: 10. The CDR3 covers 18 residues. The germline V gene has CDR1 SGHNT and CDR2 YYREEE (reference sequence). The CDR3 sequence is CASSSPPGLAGFTDTQYF. CDR3 bases: TGTGCCAGCAGCTCGCCTCCTGGACTAGCGGGGTTCACAGATACGCAGTATTTT.

The table lists this clonotype with many counts. This chain uses TRBV14 with TRBJ1-1; D uncertain. V gave up 3 bases and J gave up 7 bases, with 12 bases separating them. The CDR3 has 13 residues. In germline, CDR1 is SGHDN, CDR2 FVKESK. The CDR3 DNA reads TGTGCCAGCAGCCAGCCCGGACGGAATGAAGCTTTCTTT. This sequence encodes CASSQPGRNEAFF.

The CDR3 DNA reads as TGTGCCAGTAGGACTACAGGGGGTGGACAGCCCCAGCATTTT. Amino acid sequence: CASRTTGGGQPQHF. The chain links TRBV19 to TRBJ1-5; TRBD1 agrees at 8 bases. The CDR3 consists of 14 residues. V shed 6 bases and J 7 bases; nucleotides not matched to a gene: 8. Germline CDR1 and CDR2: LNHDA and SQIVND (reference sequence). Drawing the rest from reference TRBV19 and TRBJ1-5, the complete variable domain is DGGITQSPKYLFRKEGQNVTLSCEQNLNHDAMYWYRQDPGQGLRLIYYSQIVNDFQKGDIAEGYSVSREKKESFPLTVTSAQKNPTAFYLCASRTTGGGQPQHFGDGTRLSIL.

There are a few counts of this clonotype. This chain uses TRBV25-1 with TRBJ2-3; 7 nucleotides line up with TRBD2. With V trimmed by 1 base and J by 4 bases, 5 bases remained unmatched. The length of the CDR3 is 15 residues. The V gene's germline CDR1 is MGHDK and CDR2 SYGVNS. The CDR3 reads CASSESAGTPDTQYF. In nucleotides, the CDR3 is TGTGCCAGCAGTGAATCAGCGGGAACCCCAGATACGCAGTATTTT.

The table lists this clonotype with a few counts. The chain joins TRBV20-1 to TRBJ2-1; TRBD2 agrees at 9 bases. Germline CDR1 DFQATT, CDR2 SNEGSKA (reference sequence). This CDR3 spans 15 amino acids. The V gene end was trimmed by 1 base and the J gene end by 8 bases; junction bases not matched to a gene: 9. CDR3 DNA sequence: TGCAGTGCTAGAGGTCCGGGACTAGCTGTCGATGAGCAGTTCTTC. Amino acid sequence: CSARGPGLAVDEQFF.

The sample holds one count of this clonotype. A much larger clonotype is one base distant, so this may be a read error. CDR3 in DNA: TGCAGCGGACCGACAGGAAACAATGAGCAGTCCTTC. Its translation: CSGPTGNNEQSF. The rearrangement joins TRBV29-1 to TRBJ2-1; perhaps TRBD1 as D (6 bases). Germline loops: CDR1 SQVTM, CDR2 ANQGSEA. The length of the CDR3 is 12 residues.

Only a few counts were recorded for this clonotype. CDR3 DNA: TGTGCCAGCAGCCAAGAGTTGTTTTACGAGCAGTACTTC. Translation: CASSQELFYEQYF. The gene calls are TRBV4-2 and TRBJ2-7; no firm D call. V lost 0 bases, J lost 4 bases, and 7 bases lay in between. The CDR3 consists of 13 residues. Per the germline V gene, CDR1 is LGHNA and CDR2 is YNFKEQ.

A few counts support this clonotype. J is TRBJ2-3 and V is TRBV5-1, with 8 bases matching TRBD2. J gave up 4 bases and V 0 bases, and 7 bases lay outside the gene matches. The CDR3 runs to 16 residues. CDR1 and CDR2 (germline): SGHRS, YFSETQ. DNA for the CDR3: TGCGCCAGCAGCTTGGGATTAGCGGGAATAGCAGATACGCAGTATTTT. It specifies CASSLGLAGIADTQYF.

J is TRBJ1-4 and V is TRBV30; D possibly corresponds to TRBD1 (6 bases). V lost 8 bases and J lost 7, with 14 bases in between. Germline CDR1 reads GTSNPN; CDR2 reads SVGIG (reference sequence). The CDR3 loop spans 12 amino acids. The CDR3 region is CAGAGDSEKLFF. The CDR3 coding sequence is TGTGCCGGGGCAGGGGATTCTGAAAAACTGTTTTTT. The full variable domain, rest sourced from reference TRBV30 and TRBJ1-4, is SQTIHQWPATLVQPVGSPLSLECTVEGTSNPNLYWYRQAAGRGLQLLFYSVGIGQISSEVPQNLSASRPQDRQFILSSKKLLLSDSGFYLCAGAGDSEKLFFGSGTQLSVL.

V gene TRBV6-5 combines with J gene TRBJ2-3; no clear D. The V gene lost 0 bases and the J gene lost 1 base, with 14 bases spanning the gap. CDR1 MNHEY and CDR2 SVGAGI come from the germline V gene. The CDR3 runs 17 residues. The CDR3 sequence: CASSYSHSPLGTDTQYF. The CDR3 DNA reads TGTGCCAGCAGTTACTCGCACAGCCCCTTAGGCACAGATACGCAGTATTTT.

V gene TRBV13 combines with J gene TRBJ2-1; possible D gene TRBD2, 5 bases. The CDR3 extends over 16 amino acids. Trimming took off 2 bases at V and 0 bases at J, with 11 bases between the two ends. The germline CDR1 and CDR2 sequences are PRHDT and FYEKMQ (reference sequence). The CDR3 is CASSLLPGSSYNEQFF. CDR3 nucleotides: TGTGCCAGCAGCTTATTGCCGGGAAGCTCCTACAATGAGCAGTTCTTC.

This clonotype was counted only a few times. Germline and junction disagree at one end, which may indicate a read error. This CDR3 is CSAREARGFSYEQYF. The CDR3 DNA is TGCAGTGCCAGAGAGGCTCGGGGTTTCTCCTACGAGCAGTACTTC. The chain joins TRBV20-1 to TRBJ2-7; a possible D gene is TRBD2 (5 bases). The CDR3 is 15 residues long. Germline lookup yields CDR1 DFQATT and CDR2 SNEGSKA (reference sequence).

The chain combines TRBV28 with TRBJ2-5, with D perhaps TRBD1 (6 bases). The CDR3 covers 14 residues. Trimming left V 3 bases short and J 2 bases short, with 10 bases between. Germline lookup yields CDR1 MDHEN and CDR2 SYDVKM. The chain's CDR3 is CASSFGQPQETQYF. CDR3 nucleotide sequence: TGTGCCAGCAGTTTTGGACAGCCGCAAGAGACCCAGTACTTC.

In this sample, this clonotype turned up many times. The CDR3 DNA reads TGTGCCAGCAAAACAGGGAAATACGAGCAGTACTTC. Its translation is CASKTGKYEQYF. The chain carries TRBV28 and TRBJ2-7; TRBD1 might be the D (6 bases). Trimming shortened V by 7 bases and J by 4 bases, and 11 bases separated the two germline ends. The CDR3 has 12 residues. The V gene's germline CDR1 is MDHEN and CDR2 SYDVKM.

The gene calls are TRBV3-1 and TRBJ2-7; 12 bases map to TRBD2. CDR1 is LGHDT, CDR2 YNNKEL, per germline (reference sequence). The CDR3 consists of 14 residues. Trimming at V came to 1 base and at J to 5 bases, leaving 0 bases not matched to a gene. CDR3 sequence (DNA): TGTGCCAGCAGCCAAGGACTAGCGGGAGACGAGCAGTACTTC. Translating gives CASSQGLAGDEQYF.